This T cell receptor beta chain appears in the sequencing data of a study of cytomegalovirus exposure and HLA in healthy donors. Study details: Of roughly 360 genotyped donors, roughly 81% grouped in the Caucasian-associated ancestry cluster. General study findings and limits: A missense DCLRE1C variant was associated with V- and J-gene trimming of TCR beta chains in a later analysis, and an independent cohort replicated the association. A few CMV-associated chains proved CMV antigen-specific in vitro. Researchers had no immune exposure information except CMV serostatus available.

A multiplex PCR was run with 60 Vbeta primers and 13 Jbeta primers. Profiled with immunoSEQ multiplex PCR; TCRdb holds only in-frame clones, not every one. The repertoire consists of some 250,000 clones, with around 80% occurring once and the leading ten covering around 8%. The germline gives CDR1 KGHSH, CDR2 LQKENI. V lost 6 bases, J lost 6 bases, and 22 bases stayed unmatched. This CDR3 is 19 amino acids long. About this clone: Its antigen is still unknown.

Sequenced: PBMCs. The clonotype comes from a woman in her sixties or seventies in good health and CMV-seropositive. The V and J genes are TRBV18 and TRBJ2-1; TRBD2 matches 8 bases. CDR3 amino acids: CASSPLLTSAVSVGNEQFF. The CDR3 nucleotides are TGTGCCAGCTCCCCGCTTTTGACTAGCGCCGTAAGCGTGGGCAATGAGCAGTTCTTC.